The 25 T cell receptor beta chains listed next were all sequenced from one sample in a study of T cells in Graves' hyperthyroidism and ophthalmopathy. Amplified TCR beta CDR3 regions came from RNA transcripts. An initial round of RT-PCR targeting the TCR CDR3 relied on the HTBI primer set. TCRdb reprocessed the multiplex PCR reads via MiXCR and lists one record per CDR3 protein. The top ten clones hold roughly 7.7% of a sample with nearly 600,000 distinct CDR3 sequences, over 12% of them seen once. Material: blood. These receptors came from a woman younger than 35 with Graves' ophthalmopathy.

Notes on this clonotype: With a much larger clone just one base away, this may be a read error. The chain employs TRBV7-9 and TRBJ2-1; D unclear. CDR1 SEHNR and CDR2 FQNEAQ come from the germline V gene (reference sequence). The CDR3 is 13 residues long. In DNA, the CDR3 is TGTGCCAGCAGCTTATCGTCTCACAATAAGCAGTTCTTC. Residues: CASSLSSHNKQFF.

This chain joins TRBV12-3 or TRBV12-4 and TRBJ1-5, with D hard to call. This CDR3 has 13 residues. The V end lost 6 bases, the J end lost 11 bases, and 17 bases lay between the germline ends. Here the CDR3 reads CASSSGGRTAQHF. CDR3 in DNA: TGTGCCAGCAGCTCAGGCGGGCGCACAGCCCAGCATTTT.

V is TRBV4-3 and J is TRBJ2-7; D not certain. This CDR3 contains 16 residues. Looked up from germline, CDR1 is LGHNA and CDR2 is YSLEER. Trimming took off 0 bases at V and 3 bases at J, with 15 bases between the two ends. The CDR3 loop reads CASSQDLGPSFYEQYF. For the CDR3, the DNA is TGCGCCAGCAGCCAAGATTTAGGACCGTCGTTCTACGAGCAGTACTTC.

This clonotype was counted a few times. This chain joins TRBV10-3 and TRBJ2-2; D is uncertain. Germline-derived CDR1 and CDR2 are ENHRY and SYGVKD. V was clipped by 6 bases and J by 0 bases, with 14 bases between them. The CDR3 is 16 residues long. CDR3 loop: CAIRALDRTNTGELFF. CDR3 nucleotides: TGTGCCATCAGGGCGCTGGATCGGACGAACACCGGGGAGCTGTTTTTT.

V and J are TRBV20-1 and TRBJ2-7; 12 nucleotides align to TRBD2. V shed 2 bases, J shed 2 bases, and the junction held 7 bases outside the gene matches. Germline CDR1 reads DFQATT; CDR2 reads SNEGSKA (reference sequence). CDR3 size: 16 residues. The CDR3 DNA reads as TGCAGTGCTAGAAAGACTAGCGGGAGTCGGGCCTACGAGCAGTACTTC. Its protein is CSARKTSGSRAYEQYF.

This clonotype was observed at least ten times. The chain has TRBV5-1 and TRBJ2-7; 9 bases are shared with TRBD2. The length of the CDR3 is 15 residues. CDR1 and CDR2 from the germline V gene are SGHRS and YFSETQ. With 0 bases clipped from V and 2 bases from J, the junction kept 3 bases outside the gene matches. The CDR3 loop is CASSLGTSAAYEQYF. CDR3 in DNA: TGCGCCAGCAGCTTGGGGACTAGCGCCGCCTACGAGCAGTACTTC. Looking up the rest from reference TRBV5-1 and TRBJ2-7 gives the full variable domain: KAGVTQTPRYLIKTRGQQVTLSCSPISGHRSVSWYQQTPGQGLQFLFEYFSETQRNKGNFPGRFSGRQFSNSRSEMNVSTLELGDSALYLCASSLGTSAAYEQYFGPGTRLTVT.

The table lists this clonotype with many counts. This rearrangement joins TRBV27 to TRBJ2-7; D is ambiguous. V lost 2 bases and J 7 bases, leaving 15 bases between the germline ends. Germline-derived CDR1 and CDR2 are MNHEY and SMNVEV (reference sequence). CDR3 size: 14 residues. The DNA for the CDR3 is TGTGCCAGCAGTTTAGCTGGGATAGTGGGAGAGCAGTACTTC. Translating gives CASSLAGIVGEQYF.

This clonotype occurred many times. The CDR3 sequence: CASSYRGSNTGELFF. The CDR3 coding sequence is TGTGCCAGCAGCTACAGGGGTTCGAACACCGGGGAGCTGTTTTTT. The gene calls are TRBV7-2 and TRBJ2-2, with TRBD1 matching over 7 bases. With 4 bases clipped from V and 0 bases from J, the junction kept 2 bases outside the gene matches. From germline, CDR1 is SGHTA and CDR2 FQGNSA. The CDR3 loop spans 15 amino acids. Full variable domain (rest looked up from reference TRBV7-2 and TRBJ2-2): GAGVSQSPSNKVTEKGKDVELRCDPISGHTALYWYRQSLGQGLEFLIYFQGNSAPDKSGLPSDRFSAERTGGSVSTLTIQRTQQEDSAVYLCASSYRGSNTGELFFGEGSRLTVL.

This clonotype has only one observation. A much more abundant neighbour one base away suggests this may be a read error. The chain has TRBV12-3 or TRBV12-4 and TRBJ1-4; 9 bases map to TRBD1. This CDR3 region has 15 residues. V was pared by 3 bases and J by 6 bases, with 5 bases of the junction left unmatched. CDR3 protein: CASSFTQGADEKLFF. CDR3 coding DNA: TGTGCCAGCAGTTTTACACAGGGGGCCGATGAAAAACTGTTTTTT.

In its sample, this clonotype was seen a few times. The gene calls are TRBV7-9 and TRBJ2-2; 7 nucleotides agree with TRBD2. Per the germline V gene, CDR1 is SEHNR and CDR2 is FQNEAQ (reference sequence). This CDR3 spans 16 amino acids. V lost 1 base, J lost 0 bases, and 2 bases stayed unmatched. CDR3 sequence (DNA): TGTGCCAGCAGCTTAGGGGGGGGATCGAACACCGGGGAGCTGTTTTTT. Its protein is CASSLGGGSNTGELFF.

This clonotype was found a few times. The chain couples TRBV19 to TRBJ1-5, with 7 bases lining up with TRBD1. Germline loops: CDR1 LNHDA, CDR2 SQIVND (reference sequence). This CDR3 comprises 16 residues. After removal of 0 bases from V and 5 bases from J, the junction contained 7 bases not matched to a gene. The CDR3 DNA sequence: TGTGCCAGTAGTATAGAGAGGGACAGAACAGATCAGCCCCAGCATTTT. Translation gives CASSIERDRTDQPQHF.

The chain recombines TRBV19 with TRBJ2-3; the D call may be TRBD1 or TRBD2 (6 bases each). Trimming took off 5 bases at V and 8 bases at J, with 17 bases between the two ends. CDR3 length equals 14 residues. The germline V gene has CDR1 LNHDA and CDR2 SQIVND (reference sequence). CDR3 bases: TGTGCCAGTAGTGAGGGGGGAATTAGGGGTACGCAGTATTTT. Its protein is CASSEGGIRGTQYF. Filled out from reference TRBV19 and TRBJ2-3, the complete variable domain reads DGGITQSPKYLFRKEGQNVTLSCEQNLNHDAMYWYRQDPGQGLRLIYYSQIVNDFQKGDIAEGYSVSREKKESFPLTVTSAQKNPTAFYLCASSEGGIRGTQYFGPGTRLTVL.

This clonotype showed up many times. The rearrangement joins TRBV28 to TRBJ1-5, with 8 positions matching TRBD1. V lost 5 bases to trimming and J lost 11 bases; unmatched junction nucleotides: 14. The CDR3 runs to 15 residues. Per germline, CDR1 MDHEN and CDR2 SYDVKM. The chain's CDR3 is CASSEGTGSKLTQHF. Here the CDR3 DNA reads TGTGCCAGCAGTGAAGGGACAGGCAGTAAATTGACCCAGCATTTT.

The gene calls are TRBV19 and TRBJ1-5; D gene unclear. V lost 3 bases to trimming and J lost 4 bases, with 4 bases between them. The CDR3 is 12 residues long. Per germline, CDR1 LNHDA and CDR2 SQIVND (reference sequence). Written as DNA, the CDR3 is TGTGCCAGTAGTATGCCAAATCAGCCCCAGCATTTT. Encoded protein: CASSMPNQPQHF.

The table lists this clonotype with many counts. The rearrangement uses TRBV7-4 and TRBJ1-2, with D maybe TRBD1 (5 bases). V was cut by 1 base and J by 2 bases, with 11 bases left in between. This CDR3 spans 15 amino acids. Germline V CDR1 and CDR2: SGHVT, SQSDAQ. For the CDR3, the DNA is TGTGCCAGCAGCTTAGTTTCTACAGGAAACTATGGCTACACCTTC. Translated: CASSLVSTGNYGYTF.

This clonotype appeared many times. The J gene is TRBJ2-1, the V gene TRBV12-5; 9 positions match TRBD2. CDR3 length: 17 residues. CDR1 and CDR2 (germline): LGHNT, FRNRAP. V lost 0 bases, J lost 3 bases, and 6 bases stayed unmatched. CDR3 in amino acids: CASGLVLVREGYNEQFF. The CDR3 coding sequence is TGTGCTAGTGGTTTGGTACTTGTGCGGGAGGGCTACAATGAGCAGTTCTTC.

There are many counts of this clonotype. The CDR3 spells CASSPLTGTNTEAFF. The CDR3 DNA follows: TGTGCCAGCAGTCCTTTGACAGGGACGAACACTGAAGCTTTCTTT. J is TRBJ1-1 and V is TRBV28; 7 bases agree with TRBD1. V lost 5 bases, J lost 1 base, and 7 bases stayed unmatched. Germline V gene data show CDR1 as MDHEN and CDR2 as SYDVKM. The length of the CDR3 is 15 residues.

At least ten counts were recorded for this clonotype. The rearrangement uses TRBV7-2 and TRBJ2-2, with unresolved D. Germline V gene sequence: CDR1 SGHTA, CDR2 FQGNSA. The CDR3 runs 14 residues. Trimming took 1 base from V and 2 from J, leaving 5 bases between them. The CDR3: CASSLVGNTGELFF. CDR3 DNA sequence: TGTGCCAGCAGCTTAGTGGGAAACACCGGGGAGCTGTTTTTT.

This clonotype was observed many times. V is TRBV20-1 and J is TRBJ1-1; D not certain. This CDR3 is built from 14 residues. The V end was cut by 2 bases, the J end by 1 base, with 11 bases between. Germline-derived CDR1 and CDR2 are DFQATT and SNEGSKA (reference sequence). The CDR3 region has the DNA TGCAGTGCTAGAATCTGGGATCGGAACACTGAAGCTTTCTTT. Translation gives CSARIWDRNTEAFF.

This clonotype was seen only a few times. The chain is built from TRBV13 and TRBJ2-1; D gene unclear. Trimming stripped 1 base from V and 12 bases from J, with 16 bases between. The germline V gene encodes CDR1 PRHDT and CDR2 FYEKMQ (reference sequence). The CDR3 contains 14 residues. The CDR3 sequence is CASSLVGTGVSQFF. The CDR3, as DNA: TGTGCCAGCAGCTTAGTTGGCACTGGGGTTTCGCAGTTCTTC.

About this clonotype: A much larger clonotype is one base distant, so this may be a read error. V and J are TRBV10-3 and TRBJ1-2, with 10 bases identical to TRBD1. The CDR3 covers 13 residues. J gave up 4 bases and V 4 bases, and 0 bases lay outside the gene matches. Germline CDR1 is ENHRY and CDR2 is SYGVKD. The CDR3 here is CAISGDRGYGYTF. In nucleotides, the CDR3 is TGTGCCATCAGTGGGGACAGGGGCTATGGCTACACCTTC.

Points on this clonotype: The junction departs from the called germline gene at one end, perhaps through a read error. The gene calls are TRBV11-2 and TRBJ2-7, with D perhaps matching TRBD2 (5 bases). The germline gives CDR1 SGHAT, CDR2 FQNNGV. This CDR3 has 12 residues. CDR3 nucleotides: TGCGCCAGCAGCTCGCCGGGGAAAGAGCAGTACTTC. Translation gives CASSSPGKEQYF.

Points on this clonotype: The junction departs from the called germline gene at one end, perhaps through a read error. This rearrangement joins TRBV28 to TRBJ2-7; D unresolved. CDR1 is MDHEN and CDR2 is SYDVKM in the germline V gene. The CDR3 consists of 11 residues. The CDR3 DNA sequence: TGTGCCAGCAGTCCGAACTACGAGCGGTACTTC. Encoded protein: CASSPNYERYF. Using reference TRBV28 and TRBJ2-7 for the parts outside the CDR3, the full variable domain is DVKVTQSSRYLVKRTGEKVFLECVQDMDHENMFWYRQDPGLGLRLIYFSYDVKMKEKGDIPEGYSVSREKKERFSLILESASTNQTSMYLCASSPNYERYFGPGTRLTVT.

This chain uses TRBV7-7 with TRBJ1-4, with 9 bases lining up with TRBD1. Germline CDR1 and CDR2: SSHAT and FNYEAQ (reference sequence). CDR3 size: 12 residues. The CDR3 DNA follows: TGTGCGGTTGGACAGGGGCGTGAAAAACTGTTTTTT. It is translated as CAVGQGREKLFF.

This clonotype was seen just once. This rearrangement joins TRBV24-1 to TRBJ1-2; perhaps TRBD1 as D (5 bases). V was cut by 3 bases and J by 2 bases, with 15 bases left in between. The CDR3 spans 16 residues. The germline V gene has CDR1 KGHDR and CDR2 SFDVKD. The CDR3 DNA is TGTGCCACCAGTGATCATTCGATGACAGAAAACTATGGCTACACCTTC. Amino acid sequence: CATSDHSMTENYGYTF.